The 20 T cell receptor beta chains reported below all come from one sample, sequenced in a study of PD-L1 blockade in urothelial cancer. Regarding time point: pretreatment peripheral blood. Some clones are missing from TCRdb's copy, which holds only in-frame ones; the method was immunoSEQ multiplex PCR. The sample lists 130,000 or so clones; about 81% were seen once. Source: PBMCs, taken around atezolizumab (anti-PD-L1) treatment. These receptors were obtained from a man aged 45-60 years with urothelial cancer.

V gene TRBV5-4 combines with J gene TRBJ2-1, with 9 bases matching TRBD1. There are 15 residues in the CDR3. Germline V gene data show CDR1 as SGHNT and CDR2 as YYREEE (reference sequence). The trim removed 4 bases at V and 6 bases at J, leaving 8 bases unmatched. CDR3 region: CASSPGQGLGNEQFF. The CDR3 region has the DNA TGTGCCAGCAGCCCTGGACAGGGGTTAGGCAATGAGCAGTTCTTC.

The rearrangement links TRBV18 to TRBJ1-1, with D hard to call. CDR1 is KGHSH and CDR2 is LQKENI in the germline V gene. This CDR3 region has 12 residues. With 3 bases removed from V and 3 bases from J, the gap between germline ends came to 5 bases. The CDR3, as DNA: TGTGCCAGCTCACCCCAGGACACTGAAGCTTTCTTT. It encodes CASSPQDTEAFF. Full variable domain (rest looked up from reference TRBV18 and TRBJ1-1): NAGVMQNPRHLVRRRGQEARLRCSPMKGHSHVYWYRQLPEEGLKFMVYLQKENIIDESGMPKERFSAEFPKEGPSILRIQQVVRGDSAAYFCASSPQDTEAFFGQGTRLTVV.

This clone was seen only once. V usage is TRBV20-1 and J usage is TRBJ2-2; D gene unclear. This CDR3 comprises 11 residues. V was shortened by 3 bases and J by 5 bases, with 4 bases between the two germline ends. Germline values: CDR1 DFQATT, CDR2 SNEGSKA (reference sequence). CDR3 nucleotide sequence: TGCAGTGCTAGCCCTACCGGGGAGCTGTTTTTT. Translated: CSASPTGELFF.

This rearrangement joins TRBV15 to TRBJ2-7; the match to TRBD2 covers 8 bases. The germline V gene encodes CDR1 LNHNV and CDR2 YYDKDF (reference sequence). The CDR3 is 15 residues long. The V and J ends lost 2 bases and 3 bases, in that order; junction bases with no gene match: 6. This chain's CDR3 is CATSRKKAGDYEQYF. The DNA for the CDR3 is TGTGCCACCAGCAGAAAGAAAGCGGGAGACTACGAGCAGTACTTC.

The chain combines TRBV23-1 with TRBJ2-2; no firm D call. TRBV23-1 is annotated as an ORF whose role is uncertain. This CDR3 comprises 11 residues. V lost 11 bases and J lost 5, with 9 bases in between. CDR3 in amino acids: CASLETGELFF. The DNA of the CDR3 is TGCGCCTCTCTAGAGACCGGGGAGCTGTTTTTT.

The table lists this clone with many counts. The chain joins TRBV7-6 to TRBJ2-7, with 12 bases matching TRBD2. CDR1 and CDR2 from the germline V gene are SGHVS and FNYEAQ. The J segment lost 5 bases and the V segment lost 5 bases, leaving 7 bases of the junction unmatched. This CDR3 has 15 amino acids. The CDR3 DNA sequence: TGTGCCAGCAGCACCGGACTAGCGGGACGGGACGAGCAGTACTTC. This encodes CASSTGLAGRDEQYF.

In its sample, this clone is medium-sized (0.01 to 0.1%). This chain uses TRBV19 with TRBJ2-3, with TRBD2 matching over 7 bases. CDR3 length: 14 amino acids. CDR1 and CDR2 (germline): LNHDA, SQIVND (reference sequence). J lost 3 bases, V lost 5 bases, and 5 bases had no gene match. The CDR3 nucleotides read TGTGCCAGTAGTCTGGGGGAGGGTACAGATACGCAGTATTTT. Its translation is CASSLGEGTDTQYF.

This sequence joins TRBV5-4 and TRBJ2-2; perhaps TRBD1 as D (6 bases). There are 15 residues in the CDR3. Per germline, CDR1 SGHNT and CDR2 YYREEE (reference sequence). V was shortened by 2 bases and J by 5 bases, with 13 bases between the two germline ends. The CDR3: CASSLQGKVTGELFF. The CDR3 DNA reads TGTGCCAGCAGCTTACAGGGAAAGGTTACCGGGGAGCTGTTTTTT. The full variable domain, its missing parts supplied by reference TRBV5-4 and TRBJ2-2, is ETGVTQSPTHLIKTRGQQVTLRCSSQSGHNTVSWYQQALGQGPQFIFQYYREEENGRGNFPPRFSGLQFPNYSSELNVNALELDDSALYLCASSLQGKVTGELFFGEGSRLTVL.

The chain uses TRBV9 and TRBJ2-5, with D unclear. This CDR3 region has 13 residues. V lost 4 bases, J lost 5 bases, and 12 bases lay in between. The germline V gene encodes CDR1 SGDLS and CDR2 YYNGEE. In nucleotides, the CDR3 is TGTGCCAGCAGCTCCCACCTCCGGGAGACCCAGTACTTC. As protein: CASSSHLRETQYF.

Relative to its sample, this clone is medium-sized (0.01 to 0.1%). V is TRBV6-5 and J is TRBJ1-1; 9 bases match TRBD1. From germline, CDR1 is MNHEY and CDR2 SVGAGI. The CDR3 sequence is 12 residues long. The junction had 1 base not matched to a gene; V was cut back by 0 bases and J by 11 bases. The CDR3 loop reads CASSYSGTGAFF. CDR3 sequence (DNA): TGTGCCAGCAGTTACTCAGGGACAGGGGCTTTCTTT.

The chain combines TRBV28 with TRBJ1-2; possibly TRBD1 for D (5 bases). This CDR3 comprises 15 residues. CDR1 is MDHEN and CDR2 is SYDVKM in the germline V gene. Trimming took 0 bases from V and 3 from J, leaving 11 bases between them. CDR3 sequence reads: CASSLWAGGDYGYTF. CDR3 coding DNA: TGTGCCAGCAGTTTATGGGCGGGAGGGGACTATGGCTACACCTTC.

The CDR3 region is CASSESGQASYEQYF. Here the CDR3 DNA reads TGTGCCAGCTCAGAATCGGGACAGGCCTCCTACGAGCAGTACTTC. The V and J genes are TRBV18 and TRBJ2-7; 8 positions match TRBD1. The trim removed 5 bases at V and 0 bases at J, leaving 6 bases unmatched. Germline lookup yields CDR1 KGHSH and CDR2 LQKENI. The CDR3 runs to 15 residues.

Points on this clone: This same CDR3 is encoded by further DNA sequences in the sample. CDR3 coding DNA: TGTGCCAGCTCACCAAACAGGGAGTACGAGCAGTACTTC. It specifies CASSPNREYEQYF. The chain carries TRBV18 and TRBJ2-7; a possible D gene is TRBD1 (6 bases). Trimming left V 2 bases short and J 4 bases short, with 9 bases between. There are 13 residues in the CDR3. Per germline, CDR1 KGHSH and CDR2 LQKENI.

This clone was detected a few times. Compared with germline, one end of the junction differs, possibly owing to a read error. The chain employs TRBV5-1 and TRBJ1-5; no firm D call. The CDR3 covers 13 residues. Germline V gives CDR1 SGHRS, CDR2 YFSETQ. The CDR3 DNA sequence: TGCGCCAGCAGTTTGGGAGTTGGTCAGCCCCAGCATTTT. This sequence encodes CASSLGVGQPQHF.

The V gene is TRBV30, the J gene TRBJ2-1; TRBD2 aligns across 8 bases. Germline V lookup: CDR1 GTSNPN, CDR2 SVGIG (reference sequence). The CDR3 is 16 amino acids. V shed 3 bases, J shed 2 bases, and the junction held 9 bases outside the gene matches. Written as DNA, the CDR3 is TGTGCCTGGAGGCACCGGGGCGGGGGGCCCTACAATGAGCAGTTCTTC. Protein sequence: CAWRHRGGGPYNEQFF.

The V call is TRBV5-1, the J call TRBJ2-7; TRBD2 matches 10 bases. With V trimmed by 3 bases and J by 5 bases, 8 bases remained unmatched. The CDR3 loop spans 15 amino acids. CDR1 is SGHRS and CDR2 is YFSETQ in the germline V gene. DNA for the CDR3: TGCGCCAGCAGCTCCAGCACTAGCGGGAAAGACGAGCAGTACTTC. Translating gives CASSSSTSGKDEQYF.

V is TRBV19 and J is TRBJ1-2, with 9 bases matching TRBD1. Losses at the gene ends were 7 bases for V and 6 bases for J; bases not matched to a gene: 12. The CDR3 is 15 amino acids. Germline CDR1 is LNHDA and CDR2 is SQIVND (reference sequence). The CDR3 reads CASTPWTGERDGYTF. CDR3 DNA: TGTGCCAGTACCCCCTGGACAGGGGAGAGGGATGGCTACACCTTC.

J is TRBJ2-7 and V is TRBV15, with 7 nucleotides matching TRBD2. Germline V gives CDR1 LNHNV, CDR2 YYDKDF (reference sequence). Losses at the gene ends were 2 bases for V and 5 bases for J; bases not matched to a gene: 3. The CDR3 consists of 13 residues. The DNA of the CDR3 is TGTGCCACCAGCAGAAATCGGGGGGACGAGCAGTACTTC. This translates into CATSRNRGDEQYF.

DNA of the CDR3: TGTGCCAGCATCAGCCAGGGGAACTATGGCTACACCTTC. It translates to CASISQGNYGYTF. The V and J genes are TRBV28 and TRBJ1-2; a possible D gene is TRBD1 (6 bases). Germline V gene data show CDR1 as MDHEN and CDR2 as SYDVKM. This CDR3 contains 13 residues. The ends were cut back, 7 bases at V and 2 bases at J, with 11 bases in the middle.

The V gene is TRBV7-2, the J gene TRBJ2-5; TRBD2 aligns across 12 bases. Trimming took 4 bases from V and 5 from J; bases not matched to a gene: 5. Looked up from germline, CDR1 is SGHTA and CDR2 is FQGNSA. The length of the CDR3 is 15 residues. The CDR3 sequence is CASSWTSGIVETQYF. In nucleotides, the CDR3 is TGTGCCAGCAGCTGGACTAGCGGGATCGTGGAGACCCAGTACTTC.